This T cell receptor beta chain is drawn from a study of blood T cell repertoires in COVID-19. Whole-study context: The origin of the acute and convalescent COVID-19 samples was the United States, Italy and Spain. Sample material is recorded as cDNA or gDNA derived from T cells, B-cell-depleted T cells, or PBMCs.

Authors' analysis steps: How many nucleated cells were present was estimated from reference gene primer amplification. Method: immunoSEQ multiplex PCR; TCRdb's copy keeps in-frame clones and lacks some. That table supplies the V and J calls and clone size; D and trimming were determined from the DNA. The data contain tens of thousands of clones, around 88% of them singletons. Germline V gene sequence: CDR1 SGHRS, CDR2 YFSETQ. Germline trimming cut 4 bases from V and 8 bases from J; bases unmatched to any gene: 11. The CDR3 totals 15 residues. The sample consisted of peripheral blood. The J gene is TRBJ1-4, the V gene TRBV5-1; 7 nucleotides agree with TRBD1. The receptor comes from a man aged 25 to 40 with acute or convalescent COVID-19. The CDR3 sequence is CASSQGGGQGEKLFF. CDR3 nucleotides: TGCGCCAGCAGCCAAGGAGGGGGCCAGGGGGAAAAACTGTTTTTT.